This record covers a single TCR beta chain. Antigen unknown. These data belong to a study of cytomegalovirus exposure and HLA in healthy donors. For the study at large: The approximately 110 validation repertoires used a platform that matched the one used for the approximately 620 first-cohort repertoires, as a later analysis reported. Overall study results and limits: Testing in vitro showed a few CMV-associated chains specific for CMV antigens. Cytomegalovirus-associated TCR beta chains were listed, numbering approximately 150.

The donors formed part of the approximately 120-subject validation cohort, distinct from the roughly 600-subject first cohort. Only in-frame clones appear in the TCRdb table, and some are missing; sequencing was by immunoSEQ multiplex PCR. The sample has 85,000 to 120,000 clones, 88% seen once. The clonotype was recovered from a woman younger than 30 in good health and CMV-seropositive. The sequencing sample was made of PBMCs.

CDR3: CASRDRGVNTEAFF. CDR3 nucleotide sequence: TGTGCCAGCAGGGATCGAGGAGTGAACACTGAAGCTTTCTTT. The V gene is TRBV28, the J gene TRBJ1-1, with D uncertain. The ends were cut back, 6 bases at V and 0 bases at J, with 11 bases in the middle. Germline CDR1 reads MDHEN; CDR2 reads SYDVKM. The length of the CDR3 is 14 residues.